These 20 T cell receptor beta chains were sequenced from one sample in a study of early T cells in non-severe SARS-CoV-2 infection. A single record per CDR3 protein comes from TCRdb applying MiXCR to the 5' RACE reads. Of tens of thousands of distinct CDR3 sequences in the sample, approximately 10% were seen once. The sample consisted of whole blood. The receptors come from an adult who was a healthcare worker with PCR-confirmed SARS-CoV-2 infection or an uninfected control (not recorded which).

There are a few counts of this clonotype. J is TRBJ2-1 and V is TRBV7-7; unclear D gene. The V gene lost 5 bases and the J gene lost 1 base, with 9 bases spanning the gap. In germline, CDR1 is SSHAT, CDR2 FNYEAQ (reference sequence). This CDR3 region has 14 residues. The CDR3 DNA is TGTGCCAGCAGCCCCTTACAGTCCTACAATGAGCAGTTCTTC. Translating gives CASSPLQSYNEQFF. Full variable domain (rest looked up from reference TRBV7-7 and TRBJ2-1): GAGVSQSPRYKVTKRGQDVTLRCDPISSHATLYWYQQALGQGPEFLTYFNYEAQPDKSGLPSDRFSAERPEGSISTLTIQRTEQRDSAMYRCASSPLQSYNEQFFGPGTRLTVL.

This clonotype has just a few counts. V and J are TRBV6-5 and TRBJ2-7; TRBD1 agrees at 7 bases. In germline, CDR1 is MNHEY, CDR2 SVGAGI. V was pared by 11 bases and J by 0 bases, with 10 bases of the junction left unmatched. CDR3 length: 14 amino acids. The CDR3 here is CAARQGPSSYEQYF. The CDR3 bases are TGTGCCGCCCGACAGGGACCCAGCTCCTACGAGCAGTACTTC.

The chain combines TRBV4-1 with TRBJ2-1, with 9 bases fitting TRBD2. The CDR3 consists of 15 residues. Germline assignment: CDR1 MGHRA and CDR2 YSYEKL. The V gene end was trimmed by 1 base and the J gene end by 3 bases; junction bases not matched to a gene: 1. The CDR3 region is CASSQGRGGYNEQFF. The CDR3 DNA follows: TGCGCCAGCAGCCAAGGGCGGGGGGGCTACAATGAGCAGTTCTTC.

Only a few counts were recorded for this clonotype. This chain links TRBV5-4 with TRBJ2-1, with D unresolved. The CDR3 covers 14 residues. Germline V gene lookup returns CDR1 SGHNT and CDR2 YYREEE (reference sequence). The germline V and J ends were trimmed by 4 bases and 4 bases, with 12 bases remaining between them. The CDR3 DNA reads as TGTGCCAGCAGCCAAGACTTCCATTACAATGAGCAGTTCTTC. Translating it yields CASSQDFHYNEQFF.

In this sample, this clonotype turned up a few times. This chain uses TRBV5-1 with TRBJ1-3, with unresolved D. V lost 6 bases to trimming and J lost 2 bases, with 15 bases between them. Germline V gives CDR1 SGHRS, CDR2 YFSETQ. The CDR3 sequence is 15 residues long. The DNA of the CDR3 is TGCGCCAGCACCGAGACCCCGAAGACTGGAAACACCATATATTTT. Translation gives CASTETPKTGNTIYF.

This clonotype was observed at least ten times. The chain employs TRBV7-3 and TRBJ2-7, with D perhaps assigned TRBD1 or TRBD2 (5 bases each). The CDR3 covers 14 residues. Trimming cost V 1 base and J 6 bases, with 13 bases left between them. Germline V gives CDR1 SGHTA, CDR2 FQGTGA. CDR3 residues: CASSLRQGAAEQYF. CDR3 DNA: TGTGCCAGCAGCTTAAGGCAGGGAGCTGCCGAGCAGTACTTC.

This clonotype appeared many times. The gene calls are TRBV5-4 and TRBJ2-3; 9 bases match TRBD2. Per the germline V gene, CDR1 is SGHNT and CDR2 is YYREEE (reference sequence). There are 17 residues in the CDR3. Trimming at V came to 4 bases and at J to 0 bases, leaving 9 bases not matched to a gene. The CDR3 reads CASSPGGLAGSTDTQYF. The CDR3 coding sequence is TGTGCCAGCAGCCCTGGTGGGCTAGCGGGGAGCACAGATACGCAGTATTTT. The entire variable domain, with the rest obtained from reference TRBV5-4 and TRBJ2-3, is as follows: ETGVTQSPTHLIKTRGQQVTLRCSSQSGHNTVSWYQQALGQGPQFIFQYYREEENGRGNFPPRFSGLQFPNYSSELNVNALELDDSALYLCASSPGGLAGSTDTQYFGPGTRLTVL.

The chain recombines TRBV7-9 with TRBJ2-7; TRBD2 matches 7 bases. The CDR3 is 14 residues long. From germline, CDR1 is SEHNR and CDR2 FQNEAQ (reference sequence). The V gene end was trimmed by 5 bases and the J gene end by 6 bases; junction bases not matched to a gene: 10. The CDR3 nucleotides are TGTGCCAGCAGCCGATCAAGCGGGATAAGCGAGCAGTACTTC. Its protein is CASSRSSGISEQYF.

This clonotype has a handful of counts. The chain uses TRBV20-1 and TRBJ2-1, with 10 nucleotides matching TRBD2. Germline assignment: CDR1 DFQATT and CDR2 SNEGSKA (reference sequence). Trimming took 1 base from V and 8 from J; bases not matched to a gene: 5. CDR3 size: 14 residues. This CDR3 reads CSARGYGLADEQFF. In DNA, the CDR3 is TGCAGTGCTAGAGGTTATGGACTAGCGGATGAGCAGTTCTTC.

This clonotype was found a few times. J is TRBJ1-6 and V is TRBV7-9; D remains unclear. Trimming removed 1 base from V and 5 bases from J, with 9 bases in between. CDR3 length equals 15 residues. Germline lookup yields CDR1 SEHNR and CDR2 FQNEAQ (reference sequence). Here the CDR3 reads CASSLEYLHNSPLHF. CDR3 DNA: TGTGCCAGCAGCTTAGAGTATCTACATAATTCACCCCTCCACTTT.

By sample share, this clonotype is medium-sized. The chain couples TRBV10-2 to TRBJ2-2; the D call may be TRBD1 or TRBD2 (5 bases each). The length of the CDR3 is 11 residues. The ends were cut back, 8 bases at V and 6 bases at J, with 7 bases in the middle. Germline CDR1 reads WSHSY; CDR2 reads SAAADI. CDR3 in DNA: TGCGCCAGCCGAGGGGCCGGGGAGCTGTTTTTT. This encodes CASRGAGELFF.

The rearrangement joins TRBV5-6 to TRBJ2-1; 11 bases agree with TRBD2. Trimming cost V 4 bases and J 9 bases; bases outside gene matches: 9. CDR1 is SGHDT, CDR2 YYEEEE, per germline. This CDR3 is 15 amino acids long. CDR3 nucleotide sequence: TGTGCCAGCAGCCGACCACTAGCGGGAGAGGTTGAGCAGTTCTTC. It translates to CASSRPLAGEVEQFF.

This clonotype was counted only a few times. The chain is built from TRBV7-6 and TRBJ1-6; D unclear. This CDR3 region has 13 residues. V was pared by 5 bases and J by 7 bases, with 9 bases between. Germline V lookup: CDR1 SGHVS, CDR2 FNYEAQ. The CDR3 region has the DNA TGTGCCAGCAGCGCTCGGGAGAATTCACCCCTCCACTTT. The encoded protein is CASSARENSPLHF.

This clonotype has ten or more counts. The gene calls are TRBV20-1 and TRBJ1-5; D not certain. Germline V gene lookup returns CDR1 DFQATT and CDR2 SNEGSKA (reference sequence). V was shortened by 3 bases and J by 1 base, with 4 bases between the two germline ends. The CDR3 totals 12 residues. The CDR3 sequence: CSARGSNQPQHF. CDR3 bases: TGCAGTGCTAGGGGCAGCAATCAGCCCCAGCATTTT.

The CDR3 DNA is TGTGCCAGCAGCTTAGGGCAGAACATTCAGTACTTC. Residues: CASSLGQNIQYF. This chain uses TRBV11-2 with TRBJ2-4; D not resolved. The V end lost 1 base, the J end lost 7 bases, and 5 bases lay between the germline ends. The CDR3 is made up of 12 amino acids. Per germline, CDR1 SGHAT and CDR2 FQNNGV.

This clonotype was found a few times. The chain uses TRBV27 and TRBJ2-7, with 7 bases fitting TRBD2. This CDR3 has 13 amino acids. Germline CDR1 is MNHEY and CDR2 is SMNVEV (reference sequence). Unmatched junction bases numbered 4, after V lost 8 bases and J lost 0 bases. The CDR3 bases are TGTGCCAGCCGCGCTAGCGGCTCCTACGAGCAGTACTTC. The encoded protein is CASRASGSYEQYF.

This clonotype qualifies as large. This sequence joins TRBV12-3 or TRBV12-4 and TRBJ1-1, with no clear D. This CDR3 has 13 residues. The germline V and J ends were trimmed by 5 bases and 0 bases, with 7 bases remaining between them. The CDR3 reads CASSRGMNTEAFF. The CDR3 bases are TGTGCCAGCAGTAGAGGGATGAACACTGAAGCTTTCTTT.

This clonotype was seen a few times. The chain couples TRBV6-5 to TRBJ2-3; either TRBD1 or TRBD2 may fit D (5 bases each). Germline V gives CDR1 MNHEY, CDR2 SVGAGI. The CDR3 loop spans 13 amino acids. V was pared by 5 bases and J by 5 bases, with 11 bases between. For the CDR3, the DNA is TGTGCCAGCAGTGTGTTTGGGGGAGATACGCAGTATTTT. Protein: CASSVFGGDTQYF.

The chain employs TRBV6-4 and TRBJ2-3; 11 nucleotides line up with TRBD1. The V segment lost 2 bases and the J segment 4 bases; nucleotides outside the gene matches: 2. CDR3 length equals 15 residues. Germline loops: CDR1 MRHNA, CDR2 SNTAGT. DNA for the CDR3: TGTGCCAGCAGTGACCGGGGACAGGGGGCAGATACGCAGTATTTT. Amino acid sequence: CASSDRGQGADTQYF.

On this clonotype itself: Germline and junction disagree at one end, which may indicate a read error. The chain carries TRBV7-9 and TRBJ2-3; D is perhaps TRBD2 (6 bases). This CDR3 has 15 residues. CDR1 SEHNR and CDR2 FQNEAQ come from the germline V gene (reference sequence). CDR3 bases: TGTGCCAGCAGCATAGCGGAGGGTCGCACAGATACGCAGTATTTT. It encodes CASSIAEGRTDTQYF. Using reference TRBV7-9 and TRBJ2-3 for the parts outside the CDR3, the full variable domain is DTGVSQNPRHKITKRGQNVTFRCDPISEHNRLYWYRQTLGQGPEFLTYFQNEAQLEKSRLLSDRFSAERPKGSFSTLEIQRTEQGDSAMYLCASSIAEGRTDTQYFGPGTRLTVL.